This TCR beta chain stems from a study of CD8 T cells in Susac syndrome. This clonotype has only one observation. V lost 8 bases, J lost 8 bases, and 12 bases lay in between. Germline V gene lookup returns CDR1 MNHEY and CDR2 SMNVEV (reference sequence). The CDR3 extends over 12 amino acids. Random hexamers served to reverse transcribe roughly 0.45 to 1 ug RNA. The authors amplified TCR beta CDR3 across 54 Vbeta and 13 Jbeta using immunoSEQ multiplex PCR. TCRdb re-analysed the immunoSEQ multiplex PCR reads in MiXCR, keeping a single row per CDR3 protein. The top ten hold around 0.16% of the sample, which has 210,000 or so distinct CDR3 sequences, 94% seen once.

The chain carries TRBV27 and TRBJ1-4; tentatively, D is TRBD1 (5 bases). Sequencing used CD4+ T cells from PBMCs. The receptor's source is a human donor with Susac syndrome. CDR3 coding DNA: TGTGCCAGCGGGACCAGGGACGAAAAACTGTTTTTT. Translation: CASGTRDEKLFF.